Sequencing of this T cell receptor beta chain was carried out in a study of blood T cell repertoires in COVID-19. This clone was observed a handful of times. The table came from immunoSEQ multiplex PCR; TCRdb's copy has only in-frame clones and leaves some out. Counted here are some 180,000 clones, over 80% occurring once; the ten biggest clones make up around 6.7%. This CDR3 is 16 amino acids long. The chain uses TRBV21-1 and TRBJ1-3; the D call of TRBD1 is as the table states it, not checked on the DNA. TRBV21-1 is designated a pseudogene. The sequencing input was peripheral blood. The clonotype was recovered from a woman aged 40 to 50 with COVID-19, enrolled during active disease. DNA of the CDR3: TGTGCCAGCAGGTACCCCGGGACAGATGCGGGAAACACCATATATTTT. Translating it yields CASRYPGTDAGNTIYF.